A selection of T cell receptor beta chains follows, all from one sample in a study of cytomegalovirus exposure and HLA in healthy donors. Sequencing was performed with immunoSEQ multiplex PCR; in TCRdb, only in-frame clones are kept and a portion is missing. Of 90,000 to 150,000 clones in the sample, 77% are singletons; the top ten hold approximately 11%. The source material was PBMCs. Source of these receptors: a man aged 35-49 years in good health and CMV-seropositive. The conserved cysteine and the conserved F or W are not part of the CDR3 here. The order of the fields is D gene, V gene, J gene, CDR3 protein. The D gene is left open where the match is weak.

-	TRBV4-3	TRBJ1-6	ASRQTGPHNSPLH
TRBD1	TRBV5-1	TRBJ2-5	ASSPGTGAEETQY
TRBD1	TRBV5-6	TRBJ1-6	ASSLDTGDPYNSPLH
TRBD1	TRBV5-1	TRBJ1-5	ANRGRTGGEVRQPQH
-	TRBV6-5	TRBJ1-4	ASREFATNEKLF
-	TRBV11-2	TRBJ2-5	ASSRTGTAQRETQY
-	TRBV27	TRBJ2-3	ASSAPGTSSTDTQY
-	TRBV18	TRBJ2-5	ASSTRTETQY
-	TRBV2	TRBJ1-5	ASSEGRGMPQH
TRBD1	TRBV18	TRBJ1-2	ASSPPPGGSYGYT
-	TRBV28	TRBJ2-7	ASRTSSYVFVYEQY
TRBD1	TRBV6-5	TRBJ1-4	ASSYYRGNEKLF
TRBD1	TRBV6-6	TRBJ1-1	ASSDRVRTEAF
-	TRBV4-1	TRBJ2-6	ASSQGGRGTNSGANVLT
-	TRBV5-5	TRBJ1-2	ASSLERGYLYGYT
TRBD2	TRBV27	TRBJ2-1	ASRWGGKAREQF
TRBD1	TRBV5-1	TRBJ1-4	ASSWTGVNEKLF
-	TRBV6-5	TRBJ1-4	ASSYSNQGNEKLF
-	TRBV13	TRBJ2-1	ASSPRLPWEQF
TRBD2	TRBV27	TRBJ2-3	ASSTGLAGGTDTQY
-	TRBV2	TRBJ1-5	ASSEEGRGGQPQH
TRBD1	TRBV7-6	TRBJ1-2	ASSPMGTGTYGYT
-	TRBV5-6	TRBJ2-1	ASSLLAANEQF
-	TRBV6-6	TRBJ2-2	ASSYSFDTGELF
TRBD2	TRBV5-1	TRBJ2-1	ASSSRTYLAGGVFEQF
-	TRBV19	TRBJ2-7	ASTPGWGDEQY
-	TRBV28	TRBJ1-1	ASSLGFGGGRRGTEAF
TRBD1	TRBV7-2	TRBJ1-1	ASSQVGQRSEAF